Given below is one T cell receptor (beta chain) in context. This specimen belongs to a study of blood T cell repertoires in COVID-19. This CDR3 has 13 amino acids. Germline values: CDR1 SGHRS, CDR2 YFSETQ. V was shortened by 1 base and J by 8 bases, with 12 bases between the two germline ends. Produced via immunoSEQ multiplex PCR; TCRdb's table is partial and in-frame only. The table includes approximately 170,000 clones, 80% to 90% detected once. The genes are TRBV5-1 and TRBJ1-1; D call uncertain. This TCR was recovered from a woman between 70 and 85 years old who had recovered from COVID-19. The source material was peripheral blood. The CDR3 protein is CASSLMAGGEAFF. The CDR3 DNA reads as TGCGCCAGCAGCTTGATGGCAGGTGGGGAAGCTTTCTTT.